The 20 T cell receptor beta chains in this list originate from one sample, sequenced in a study of high-grade serous ovarian cancer treatment subgroups. The method was immunoSEQ multiplex PCR; TCRdb's version includes in-frame clones alone and lacks a portion of them. The sample has 8,000 or so clones, about 78% seen once. Tumor tissue was taken before any definitive surgery or chemotherapy was given. The sample consisted of tumor tissue. The receptors were gathered from a human donor with high-grade serous ovarian cancer.

The chain carries TRBV7-9 and TRBJ2-2; no reliable D call. The CDR3 is 15 amino acids. With 3 bases removed from V and 0 bases from J, the gap between germline ends came to 8 bases. Germline loops: CDR1 SEHNR, CDR2 FQNEAQ (reference sequence). As DNA, the CDR3 is TGTGCCAGCAGCTTCAAGGGCCCGAACACCGGGGAGCTGTTTTTT. Translated, it gives CASSFKGPNTGELFF.

Remarks on this clone: This CDR3 is also generated by other DNA sequences in the sample. The V and J genes are TRBV2 and TRBJ2-2; D is perhaps TRBD1 or TRBD2 (5 bases each). CDR3 length equals 15 residues. Per germline, CDR1 SNHLY and CDR2 FYNNEI. V lost 7 bases, J lost 4 bases, and 16 bases lay in between. The CDR3 loop is CASMIGTGRTGELFF. CDR3 coding DNA: TGTGCCAGCATGATCGGGACGGGGCGCACCGGGGAGCTGTTTTTT. The full variable domain, with the rest looked up from reference TRBV2 and TRBJ2-2, is EPEVTQTPSHQVTQMGQEVILRCVPISNHLYFYWYRQILGQKVEFLVSFYNNEISEKSEIFDDQFSVERPDGSNFTLKIRSTKLEDSAMYFCASMIGTGRTGELFFGEGSRLTVL.

The chain combines TRBV4-1 with TRBJ2-5; 10 nucleotides line up with TRBD1. The trim removed 0 bases at V and 4 bases at J, leaving 2 bases unmatched. This CDR3 has 15 residues. Germline V CDR1 and CDR2: MGHRA, YSYEKL. DNA for the CDR3: TGCGCCAGCAGCCAAGATTGGGACAGGGGAGAGACCCAGTACTTC. Its translation: CASSQDWDRGETQYF.

The genes are TRBV2 and TRBJ2-5; D possibly corresponds to TRBD1 (5 bases). Germline CDR1 is SNHLY and CDR2 is FYNNEI. Trimming cost V 6 bases and J 4 bases, with 18 bases left between them. The CDR3 loop spans 15 amino acids. The CDR3 DNA sequence: TGTGCCAGCAGGAAGGGTCGTGCCCAGGGAGAGACCCAGTACTTC. This codes for CASRKGRAQGETQYF.

The V and J genes are TRBV7-9 and TRBJ1-2; D uncertain. The V and J ends lost 0 bases and 0 bases respectively, with 5 bases between them. The CDR3 has 14 residues. CDR1 and CDR2 from the germline V gene are SEHNR and FQNEAQ (reference sequence). The CDR3 spells CASSLAVSNYGYTF. CDR3 bases: TGTGCCAGCAGCTTAGCAGTCTCTAACTATGGCTACACCTTC.

This sequence joins TRBV2 and TRBJ1-6; D unclear. Per the germline V gene, CDR1 is SNHLY and CDR2 is FYNNEI. Trimming cost V 0 bases and J 7 bases, with 10 bases left between them. The CDR3 is 15 amino acids. CDR3 coding DNA: TGTGCCAGCAGTGAAGCGCTTCTTGAGAATTCACCCCTCCACTTT. Translation gives CASSEALLENSPLHF.

The gene calls are TRBV12-2 and TRBJ1-2. TRBV12-2 is a pseudogene locus. The CDR3 sequence is 11 residues long. The CDR3 reads CASRLVYGYTF. For the CDR3, the DNA is TGTGCAAGTCGCTTAGTCTATGGCTACACCTTC.

This clone was found a few times. This chain links TRBV30 with TRBJ1-1; D perhaps matches TRBD1 (6 bases). Germline V gives CDR1 GTSNPN, CDR2 SVGIG (reference sequence). V shed 2 bases and J shed 4 bases, with 11 bases lying between them. The CDR3 loop spans 13 amino acids. CDR3 in DNA: TGTGCCTGGAGTCGACAGGTAGGCACTGAAGCTTTCTTT. Amino acids: CAWSRQVGTEAFF.

The CDR3 spells CASSQLAGEETQYF. DNA of the CDR3: TGTGCCAGTAGTCAACTAGCGGGAGAAGAGACCCAGTACTTC. The J gene is TRBJ2-5, the V gene TRBV19; 11 nucleotides agree with TRBD2. This CDR3 is 14 amino acids long. Germline values: CDR1 LNHDA, CDR2 SQIVND (reference sequence). Trimming at V came to 5 bases and at J to 3 bases, leaving 2 bases not matched to a gene.

CDR3 sequence: CASSSDRFYEQYF. The CDR3 DNA is TGTGCCAGCTCATCTGACAGGTTCTACGAGCAGTACTTC. This sequence joins TRBV18 and TRBJ2-7; perhaps TRBD1 as D (6 bases). The germline V gene encodes CDR1 KGHSH and CDR2 LQKENI. This CDR3 comprises 13 residues. V was shortened by 5 bases and J by 3 bases, with 11 bases between the two germline ends.

The V and J genes are TRBV5-1 and TRBJ1-6, with 10 bases lining up with TRBD1. There are 15 residues in the CDR3. Germline assignment: CDR1 SGHRS and CDR2 YFSETQ. V lost 4 bases, J lost 5 bases, and 3 bases stayed unmatched. The chain's CDR3 is CASSTGQGNNSPLHF. Written as DNA, the CDR3 is TGCGCCAGCAGCACGGGACAGGGGAATAATTCACCCCTCCACTTT. The entire variable domain, with the rest obtained from reference TRBV5-1 and TRBJ1-6, is as follows: KAGVTQTPRYLIKTRGQQVTLSCSPISGHRSVSWYQQTPGQGLQFLFEYFSETQRNKGNFPGRFSGRQFSNSRSEMNVSTLELGDSALYLCASSTGQGNNSPLHFGNGTRLTVT.

This clone has more than one count but fewer than ten. The V call is TRBV5-4, the J call TRBJ1-1; TRBD1 matches at 7 bases. This CDR3 contains 15 residues. Germline loops: CDR1 SGHNT, CDR2 YYREEE (reference sequence). V shed 2 bases, J shed 3 bases, and the junction held 7 bases outside the gene matches. This chain's CDR3 is CASSFQATGHTEAFF. The CDR3 coding sequence is TGTGCCAGCAGCTTTCAAGCGACAGGGCACACTGAAGCTTTCTTT.

J is TRBJ1-6 and V is TRBV5-8; 10 bases agree with TRBD1. The V and J ends lost 3 bases and 10 bases, in that order; junction bases with no gene match: 4. This CDR3 is built from 14 residues. Germline CDR1 is SGHTS and CDR2 is YDEGEE. CDR3 nucleotide sequence: TGTGCCAGCAGCTGGACAGGGGGTTACTCACCCCTCCACTTT. Amino acids: CASSWTGGYSPLHF.

The chain couples TRBV6-1 to TRBJ1-1; D not resolved. Germline lookup yields CDR1 MNHNS and CDR2 SASEGT. CDR3 length equals 13 residues. Trimming took off 2 bases at V and 8 bases at J, with 12 bases between the two ends. The CDR3 DNA is TGTGCCAGCAGTGAAAACCCCCAAATGGAAGCTTTCTTT. Its protein product is CASSENPQMEAFF.

This chain links TRBV10-3 with TRBJ2-5, with 9 bases lining up with TRBD1. The length of the CDR3 is 15 residues. Looked up from germline, CDR1 is ENHRY and CDR2 is SYGVKD. V lost 4 bases and J lost 4; bases outside the gene matches: 7. The CDR3 DNA follows: TGTGCCATCAGTGGGGCCCGGACAGGGGTAGAGACCCAGTACTTC. Translating gives CAISGARTGVETQYF.

The chain has TRBV19 and TRBJ2-5; the D gene could be TRBD1 or TRBD2 (6 bases each). The V end was cut by 3 bases, the J end by 5 bases, with 13 bases between. This CDR3 is built from 14 residues. Per germline, CDR1 LNHDA and CDR2 SQIVND (reference sequence). CDR3 sequence reads: CASSIWGAEETQYF. CDR3 coding DNA: TGTGCCAGTAGTATCTGGGGGGCGGAGGAGACCCAGTACTTC.

The rearrangement joins TRBV2 to TRBJ2-6; D is unclear. The CDR3 extends over 15 amino acids. Trimming shortened V by 6 bases and J by 0 bases, and 9 bases separated the two germline ends. Germline V CDR1 and CDR2: SNHLY, FYNNEI. This chain's CDR3 is CASSPMSSGANVLTF. The CDR3 DNA sequence: TGTGCCAGCAGCCCAATGAGCTCTGGGGCCAACGTCCTGACTTTC.

This rearrangement joins TRBV7-9 to TRBJ1-5, with 8 bases aligning to TRBD1. V lost 5 bases to trimming and J lost 7 bases; unmatched junction nucleotides: 7. Germline CDR1 and CDR2: SEHNR and FQNEAQ (reference sequence). The CDR3 consists of 14 residues. The CDR3 spells CASSAGGWKQPQHF. As DNA, the CDR3 is TGTGCCAGCAGCGCAGGGGGCTGGAAACAGCCCCAGCATTTT.

This clone was observed a few times. This chain links TRBV6-1 with TRBJ1-6; D may be TRBD1 (6 bases). V lost 8 bases, J lost 8 bases, and 13 bases lay in between. CDR1 is MNHNS, CDR2 SASEGT, per germline. The CDR3 contains 13 residues. CDR3 loop: CASWITGHSPLHF. The CDR3 bases are TGTGCCAGCTGGATCACAGGGCATTCACCCCTCCACTTT.

This clone was picked up a small number of times. This chain links TRBV27 with TRBJ2-7, with TRBD2 matching 7 bases. The CDR3 runs 16 residues. Germline-derived CDR1 and CDR2 are MNHEY and SMNVEV (reference sequence). V was pared by 4 bases and J by 3 bases, with 12 bases of the junction left unmatched. CDR3 residues: CASSSGSGPKVYEQYF. As DNA, the CDR3 is TGTGCCAGCAGTTCAGGTAGCGGGCCAAAAGTCTACGAGCAGTACTTC.